The 29 T cell receptor beta chains below all came from one sample that was sequenced in a study of technical replicates of blood from a handful of donors. Repertoires were generated with immunoSEQ multiplex PCR, while TCRdb's copy carries only in-frame clones and drops some. The table lists some 78,000 clones, more than 85% of them singletons. Sequenced: T cells isolated from PBMCs. The receptors originated from a human donor in good health.

The J gene is TRBJ1-5, the V gene TRBV10-3; tentatively, D is TRBD1 (5 bases). The CDR3 contains 14 residues. Germline values: CDR1 ENHRY, CDR2 SYGVKD. V dropped 3 bases and J dropped 1 base, with 7 bases sitting between them. For the CDR3, the DNA is TGTGCCATCAGTGACAGGGTCAGCAATCAGCCCCAGCATTTT. Encoded protein: CAISDRVSNQPQHF.

The V call is TRBV5-4, the J call TRBJ1-5; D perhaps matches TRBD1 (6 bases). The CDR3 runs 14 residues. V lost 2 bases, J lost 1 base, and 7 bases lay in between. Germline assignment: CDR1 SGHNT and CDR2 YYREEE (reference sequence). In nucleotides, the CDR3 is TGTGCCAGCAGCTTACAGGGAAGCAATCAGCCCCAGCATTTT. It yields the protein CASSLQGSNQPQHF.

In nucleotides, the CDR3 is TGTGCCAGCAGCCAAGACAGGGAAGTAATAAACACCATATATTTT. Its translation is CASSQDREVINTIYF. The genes are TRBV4-2 and TRBJ1-3; tentative D call: TRBD1 (5 bases). Trimming stripped 0 bases from V and 6 bases from J, with 12 bases between. The CDR3 contains 15 residues. The germline gives CDR1 LGHNA, CDR2 YNFKEQ.

The chain uses TRBV19 and TRBJ2-2; weak D call: TRBD2 (5 bases). The CDR3 has 11 amino acids. V was pared by 8 bases and J by 7 bases, with 8 bases between. CDR1 and CDR2 from the germline V gene are LNHDA and SQIVND (reference sequence). The CDR3 spells CASRDGGELFF. In nucleotides, the CDR3 is TGTGCCAGTCGGGATGGCGGGGAGCTGTTTTTT. The complete variable domain, with remaining parts taken from reference TRBV19 and TRBJ2-2, reads DGGITQSPKYLFRKEGQNVTLSCEQNLNHDAMYWYRQDPGQGLRLIYYSQIVNDFQKGDIAEGYSVSREKKESFPLTVTSAQKNPTAFYLCASRDGGELFFGEGSRLTVL.

This clone appeared a single time. J is TRBJ1-5 and V is TRBV6-1; 7 bases are a match to TRBD1. Germline CDR1 is MNHNS and CDR2 is SASEGT. This CDR3 comprises 14 residues. The J segment lost 0 bases and the V segment lost 10 bases, leaving 6 bases of the junction unmatched. The CDR3 spells CATSGQVSNQPQHF. The CDR3 bases are TGTGCCACTAGTGGACAGGTTAGCAATCAGCCCCAGCATTTT.

V and J are TRBV2 and TRBJ2-6; no reliable D call. Trimming removed 8 bases at V and 0 bases at J, with 8 bases between. The CDR3 consists of 14 residues. Germline CDR1 is SNHLY and CDR2 is FYNNEI. CDR3 in amino acids: CASCLASGANVLTF. CDR3 in DNA: TGTGCCAGCTGTTTAGCCTCTGGGGCCAACGTCCTGACTTTC. Full variable domain (rest looked up from reference TRBV2 and TRBJ2-6): EPEVTQTPSHQVTQMGQEVILRCVPISNHLYFYWYRQILGQKVEFLVSFYNNEISEKSEIFDDQFSVERPDGSNFTLKIRSTKLEDSAMYFCASCLASGANVLTFGAGSRLTVL.

The genes are TRBV19 and TRBJ2-5; TRBD2 aligns across 10 bases. The V gene's germline CDR1 is LNHDA and CDR2 SQIVND (reference sequence). The CDR3 has 15 amino acids. V trimming: 2 bases; J trimming: 4 bases; junction bases outside the gene matches: 4. The CDR3 nucleotides are TGTGCCAGTAGTATATCTAGCGGGAGCGGAGAGACCCAGTACTTC. Its translation is CASSISSGSGETQYF.

J is TRBJ1-2 and V is TRBV27; D is ambiguous. The CDR3 has 13 residues. Germline lookup yields CDR1 MNHEY and CDR2 SMNVEV (reference sequence). The V end lost 5 bases, the J end lost 1 base, and 8 bases lay between the germline ends. The CDR3 here is CASSGHSNYGYTF. In nucleotides, the CDR3 is TGTGCCAGCAGTGGGCACAGTAACTATGGCTACACCTTC.

The genes are TRBV5-6 and TRBJ2-2; 11 bases match TRBD2. V shed 8 bases and J 8 bases; nucleotides not matched to a gene: 17. The CDR3 length is 17 residues. In germline, CDR1 is SGHDT, CDR2 YYEEEE. The CDR3 sequence: CASRPSGLAGSFGELFF. In DNA, the CDR3 is TGTGCCAGTCGACCCTCCGGACTAGCGGGTTCTTTTGGGGAGCTGTTTTTT.

The chain carries TRBV9 and TRBJ2-1, with D maybe TRBD2 (7 bases). In germline, CDR1 is SGDLS, CDR2 YYNGEE. V lost 1 base and J 8 bases, leaving 16 bases between the germline ends. The CDR3 has 15 residues. CDR3: CASSVRGGFIDEQFF. CDR3 bases: TGTGCCAGCAGCGTAAGGGGGGGGTTTATCGATGAGCAGTTCTTC. The entire variable domain, with the rest obtained from reference TRBV9 and TRBJ2-1, is as follows: DSGVTQTPKHLITATGQRVTLRCSPRSGDLSVYWYQQSLDQGLQFLIQYYNGEERAKGNILERFSAQQFPDLHSELNLSSLELGDSALYFCASSVRGGFIDEQFFGPGTRLTVL.

The chain recombines TRBV7-2 with TRBJ1-4, with TRBD1 as a possible D gene (6 bases). The germline gives CDR1 SGHTA, CDR2 FQGNSA. The CDR3 has 15 amino acids. V lost 1 base and J lost 7, with 13 bases in between. CDR3 nucleotides: TGTGCCAGCAGCTTAGGGGGCAGGGGAATTGAAAAACTGTTTTTT. Residues: CASSLGGRGIEKLFF.

The chain combines TRBV4-2 with TRBJ2-1, with 7 bases that match TRBD2. The CDR3 spans 15 residues. J gave up 4 bases and V 3 bases, and 6 bases lay outside the gene matches. In germline, CDR1 is LGHNA, CDR2 YNFKEQ. The CDR3 coding sequence is TGTGCCAGCAGCCAGCAGCGGGACTTTTACAATGAGCAGTTCTTC. Its protein product is CASSQQRDFYNEQFF.

V and J are TRBV5-1 and TRBJ2-1, with 13 bases identical to TRBD2. This CDR3 region has 16 residues. V was clipped by 4 bases and J by 6 bases; unmatched bases: 7. Germline values: CDR1 SGHRS, CDR2 YFSETQ. The CDR3 region has the DNA TGCGCCAGCAGCGCTTCCGGGACTAGCGGGACCAATGAGCAGTTCTTC. Translating it yields CASSASGTSGTNEQFF.

Here the CDR3 reads CASSLGAYRGYNEQFF. DNA of the CDR3: TGTGCCAGCAGCTTAGGGGCCTACAGGGGTTACAATGAGCAGTTCTTC. The chain recombines TRBV7-2 with TRBJ2-1, with TRBD1 identical over 7 bases. CDR1 and CDR2 from the germline V gene are SGHTA and FQGNSA. The CDR3 covers 16 residues. Unmatched junction bases numbered 7, after V lost 1 base and J lost 4 bases.

The chain joins TRBV25-1 to TRBJ2-2; 11 positions agree with TRBD2. CDR3 length equals 17 residues. V was pared by 1 base and J by 6 bases, with 7 bases of the junction left unmatched. The germline CDR1 and CDR2 sequences are MGHDK and SYGVNS. The DNA for the CDR3 is TGTGCCAGCAGTGAATCGTCTAGCGGGAGGAGATCCGGGGAGCTGTTTTTT. Amino acid sequence: CASSESSSGRRSGELFF.

The chain combines TRBV29-1 with TRBJ1-4; no firm D call. V was clipped by 4 bases and J by 8 bases, with 11 bases between them. CDR3 size: 12 residues. The germline CDR1 and CDR2 sequences are SQVTM and ANQGSEA. For the CDR3, the DNA is TGCAGCGTTGGAGGGAACTACGAAAAACTGTTTTTT. Amino acid sequence: CSVGGNYEKLFF. The entire variable domain, with the rest obtained from reference TRBV29-1 and TRBJ1-4, is as follows: SAVISQKPSRDICQRGTSLTIQCQVDSQVTMMFWYRQQPGQSLTLIATANQGSEATYESGFVIDKFPISRPNLTFSTLTVSNMSPEDSSIYLCSVGGNYEKLFFGSGTQLSVL.

The V call is TRBV7-9, the J call TRBJ2-1; TRBD1 might be the D (5 bases). The germline CDR1 and CDR2 sequences are SEHNR and FQNEAQ (reference sequence). Trimming removed 2 bases from V and 6 bases from J, with 23 bases in between. This CDR3 has 18 residues. CDR3 nucleotides: TGTGCCAGCAGCTTATACCCCACGGGCAGGGTGGATGGCAATGAGCAGTTCTTC. Protein product: CASSLYPTGRVDGNEQFF.

The V gene is TRBV19, the J gene TRBJ1-1, with 8 positions matching TRBD1. Germline V gene data show CDR1 as LNHDA and CDR2 as SQIVND (reference sequence). The V gene end was trimmed by 7 bases and the J gene end by 5 bases; junction bases not matched to a gene: 9. This CDR3 region has 14 residues. The CDR3 coding sequence is TGTGCCAGTACCCCAAGGGACAGGTATACTGAAGCTTTCTTT. Its protein is CASTPRDRYTEAFF.

The chain uses TRBV7-2 and TRBJ1-3; TRBD1 matches 7 bases. J lost 4 bases, V lost 5 bases, and 2 bases had no gene match. The germline V gene has CDR1 SGHTA and CDR2 FQGNSA. This CDR3 has 13 amino acids. The DNA of the CDR3 is TGTGCCAGCAGCATGGACAGGGGAAACACCATATATTTT. Its translation: CASSMDRGNTIYF.

The rearrangement uses TRBV9 and TRBJ2-1; 8 bases map to TRBD2. This CDR3 spans 13 amino acids. The V gene end was trimmed by 1 base and the J gene end by 9 bases; junction bases not matched to a gene: 3. From germline, CDR1 is SGDLS and CDR2 YYNGEE. The CDR3 sequence: CASSVTGGGEQFF. CDR3 coding DNA: TGTGCCAGCAGCGTAACGGGAGGGGGTGAGCAGTTCTTC.

The V and J genes are TRBV6-5 and TRBJ2-7; TRBD2 matches at 13 bases. The germline CDR1 and CDR2 sequences are MNHEY and SVGAGI. The ends lost 0 bases at V and 6 bases at J; junction bases unmatched: 5. This CDR3 comprises 16 residues. CDR3 loop: CASSYSGLAGASEQYF. The DNA for the CDR3 is TGTGCCAGCAGTTACTCTGGACTAGCGGGAGCTAGCGAGCAGTACTTC.

The rearrangement joins TRBV28 to TRBJ1-2; D not certain. The CDR3 has 15 residues. Between the trimmed V and J ends, which lost 7 bases and 1 base, there was a span of 16 bases. The germline gives CDR1 MDHEN, CDR2 SYDVKM. CDR3 in amino acids: CASTFGGLDNYGYTF. As DNA, the CDR3 is TGTGCCAGCACCTTCGGAGGGCTAGATAACTATGGCTACACCTTC.

The chain links TRBV4-1 to TRBJ1-5; 9 nucleotides match TRBD1. V dropped 0 bases and J dropped 0; count of bases not matched to a gene: 9. This CDR3 contains 19 residues. Germline-derived CDR1 and CDR2 are MGHRA and YSYEKL. The CDR3, as DNA: TGCGCCAGCAGCCAAGACGGGACAGGGTCCGCCTATAGCAATCAGCCCCAGCATTTT. It codes for CASSQDGTGSAYSNQPQHF.

In this sample, this clone turned up once. V gene TRBV9 combines with J gene TRBJ2-3, with D tentatively TRBD1 (5 bases). The CDR3 totals 14 residues. Germline values: CDR1 SGDLS, CDR2 YYNGEE. V lost 1 base and J lost 6, with 12 bases in between. The CDR3 loop reads CASSVMIGADTQYF. The CDR3 coding sequence is TGTGCCAGCAGCGTAATGATTGGGGCGGATACGCAGTATTTT.

V and J are TRBV29-1 and TRBJ2-5, with D maybe TRBD1 (6 bases). Trimming left V 6 bases short and J 5 bases short, with 16 bases between. Per the germline V gene, CDR1 is SQVTM and CDR2 is ANQGSEA. CDR3 size: 13 residues. The CDR3 bases are TGCAGCGTGCATGCCAGGGGAAGGGAGACCCAGTACTTC. Residues: CSVHARGRETQYF.

This clone was seen once. The chain carries TRBV5-1 and TRBJ2-7, with D possibly matching TRBD2 (5 bases). The V gene's germline CDR1 is SGHRS and CDR2 YFSETQ. The CDR3 spans 13 residues. Trimming shortened V by 4 bases and J by 9 bases, and 17 bases separated the two germline ends. The CDR3 nucleotides are TGCGCCAGCAGCCCTTCCCATACAGAGGGGCAGTACTTC. Translated: CASSPSHTEGQYF.

J is TRBJ1-1 and V is TRBV5-5; weak D call: TRBD1 (6 bases). The CDR3 covers 15 residues. V lost 4 bases, J lost 1 base, and 14 bases lay in between. CDR1 and CDR2 from the germline V gene are SGHKS and YYEKEE (reference sequence). CDR3: CASSQRTGRNTEAFF. The CDR3 DNA follows: TGTGCCAGCAGCCAAAGAACAGGGAGGAACACTGAAGCTTTCTTT.

V usage is TRBV7-3 and J usage is TRBJ2-3; possibly TRBD1 for D (6 bases). The CDR3 is 15 residues long. Germline V gene sequence: CDR1 SGHTA, CDR2 FQGTGA. V lost 5 bases and J 3 bases, leaving 15 bases between the germline ends. In DNA form, the CDR3 reads TGTGCCAGCAGCCTACAGGGTGGTGGGACAGATACGCAGTATTTT. This gives the protein CASSLQGGGTDTQYF.

The chain recombines TRBV13 with TRBJ1-2, with D perhaps TRBD1 (6 bases). The CDR3 runs 13 residues. Germline V CDR1 and CDR2: PRHDT, FYEKMQ (reference sequence). Trimming stripped 4 bases from V and 4 bases from J, with 10 bases between. The CDR3 nucleotides are TGTGCCAGCAGCTCGGGACACCTCTATGGCTACACCTTC. Its protein product is CASSSGHLYGYTF. Full variable domain (outside the CDR3, taken from reference TRBV13 and TRBJ1-2): AAGVIQSPRHLIKEKRETATLKCYPIPRHDTVYWYQQGPGQDPQFLISFYEKMQSDKGSIPDRFSAQQFSDYHSELNMSSLELGDSALYFCASSSGHLYGYTFGSGTRLTVV.